This T cell receptor beta chain was observed in a study of blood T cell repertoires in COVID-19. Study information: From the United States, Italy and Spain came samples of acute and convalescent COVID-19. The analysed material was cDNA or gDNA that came from T cells, B-cell-depleted T cells, or PBMCs.

During active infection, Seattle patients enrolled and were then monitored through disease. Study processing details: Researchers report that nucleated cell counts were estimated from reference gene primer amplification. The protocol was immunoSEQ multiplex PCR, while the TCRdb copy is restricted to in-frame clones and leaves out a portion. Clone size and V and J calls were adopted from that table, with D and trimming inferred from the DNA. The profile covers some 350,000 clones, with 89% appearing a single time and 2.5% to 3.5% taken by the ten largest. Trimming removed 4 bases at V and 0 bases at J, with 14 bases between. The CDR3 runs to 16 residues. Germline V gene data show CDR1 as SGHNT and CDR2 as YYREEE (reference sequence).

The chain carries TRBV5-4 and TRBJ2-1; D is possibly TRBD2 (6 bases). What was sequenced was peripheral blood. This TCR was recovered from a woman in her 30s with COVID-19, enrolled during active disease. CDR3 DNA: TGTGCCAGCAGCCGGCGGGTCGGGAGCTCCTACAATGAGCAGTTCTTC. Encoded protein: CASSRRVGSSYNEQFF.